This T cell receptor (beta chain) is drawn from a study of blood T cell repertoires in COVID-19. Study background: Donors in the United States, Italy and Spain gave samples during acute or convalescent COVID-19.

In the original workflow: Nucleated cell counts were estimated from reference gene primer amplification. Libraries were prepared by immunoSEQ multiplex PCR; TCRdb keeps only in-frame clonotypes and omits some of them. D and trimming come from the DNA, and the V and J calls and clone size come from that table. The sample consists of 100,000 to 150,000 clones, more than 75% of them appearing once. V dropped 3 bases and J dropped 6 bases, with 12 bases sitting between them. CDR3 length: 14 residues. Germline V gene data show CDR1 as MDHEN and CDR2 as SYDVKM. The sample was peripheral blood. The chain joins TRBV28 to TRBJ1-5, with a possible D match to TRBD1 (5 bases). This sequence was found in a middle-aged man with acute or convalescent COVID-19. The CDR3 reads CASSFAQGSQPQHF. In nucleotides, the CDR3 is TGTGCCAGCAGTTTTGCGCAGGGCTCTCAGCCCCAGCATTTT.